A single sample gave rise to the 4 T cell receptor beta chains below, sequenced in a study of shared clonotypes between healthy human individuals. Data came from immunoSEQ multiplex PCR; TCRdb stores just in-frame clones and leaves some out. The table has some 500,000 clones, 90% to 97% seen once. The material sequenced was naive CD4+ T cells sorted from blood. The subset: CD45RA+ positively selected. These receptors were taken from a woman aged 25-40 years in good health.

The gene calls are TRBV13 and TRBJ2-7; 7 nucleotides align to TRBD2. Per the germline V gene, CDR1 is PRHDT and CDR2 is FYEKMQ (reference sequence). Losses at the gene ends were 3 bases for V and 7 bases for J; bases not matched to a gene: 18. This CDR3 is 17 amino acids long. In nucleotides, the CDR3 is TGTGCCAGCAGCTTTTTTCTAGCGGTAACCGCCTTGGGGGAGCAGTACTTC. This codes for CASSFFLAVTALGEQYF.

The V and J genes are TRBV27 and TRBJ2-6, with 9 bases that match TRBD1. The length of the CDR3 is 17 residues. The V gene's germline CDR1 is MNHEY and CDR2 SMNVEV (reference sequence). V shed 5 bases, J shed 0 bases, and the junction held 5 bases outside the gene matches. The CDR3: CASSPGQGSSGANVLTF. CDR3 nucleotide sequence: TGTGCCAGCAGTCCCGGACAGGGGAGCTCTGGGGCCAACGTCCTGACTTTC.

V usage is TRBV7-9 and J usage is TRBJ2-7; 15 bases agree with TRBD2. V dropped 2 bases and J dropped 4; count of bases not matched to a gene: 9. Germline CDR1 and CDR2: SEHNR and FQNEAQ (reference sequence). The CDR3 is 18 residues long. DNA for the CDR3: TGTGCCAGCAGCTTAAAGAAGGGACTAGCGGGAGGTTCTTACGAGCAGTACTTC. It is translated as CASSLKKGLAGGSYEQYF. Drawing the rest from reference TRBV7-9 and TRBJ2-7, the complete variable domain is DTGVSQNPRHKITKRGQNVTFRCDPISEHNRLYWYRQTLGQGPEFLTYFQNEAQLEKSRLLSDRFSAERPKGSFSTLEIQRTEQGDSAMYLCASSLKKGLAGGSYEQYFGPGTRLTVT.

The chain uses TRBV11-3 and TRBJ2-7, with 9 bases lining up with TRBD2. The junction had 10 bases not matched to a gene; V was cut back by 5 bases and J by 5 bases. This CDR3 has 15 residues. Germline CDR1 and CDR2: SGHNT and YENEEA. The CDR3 region is CASSPQAGGFHEQYF. CDR3 sequence (DNA): TGTGCCAGCAGCCCTCAAGCGGGAGGATTCCACGAGCAGTACTTC.